This T cell receptor beta chain comes out of a study of blood T cell repertoires in COVID-19. Whole-study context: COVID-19 samples from acute and convalescent phases originated in the United States, Italy and Spain.

Per the authors' pipeline: Amplification from reference gene primers served as the basis for estimated nucleated cell counts. Data came from immunoSEQ multiplex PCR; TCRdb stores just in-frame clones and leaves some out. That table furnishes V, J and clone size, whereas the DNA furnished D and trimming. The sample has fewer than 85,000 clones, about three quarters seen once. The receptor was isolated from a woman aged 80 or over with active or convalescent COVID-19. The specimen was peripheral blood.

The CDR3 DNA is TGTGCCAGCAGCTTCAGGGGTCGCATCGGGCAGTTCTTC. This translates into CASSFRGRIGQFF. The V call is TRBV7-8, the J call TRBJ2-1; D is perhaps TRBD1 (6 bases). CDR1 SGHVS and CDR2 FQNEAQ come from the germline V gene. V dropped 3 bases and J dropped 12 bases, with 15 bases sitting between them. The CDR3 sequence is 13 residues long.